A selection of T cell receptor beta chains follows, all from one sample in a study of T cells after yellow fever vaccination. TCRdb processed the 5' RACE reads anew with MiXCR; each CDR3 protein has one entry. The top ten clones hold 14% to 15% of a sample with some 600,000 distinct CDR3 sequences, roughly an eighth of them seen once. Sample: PBMCs, taken on the day of the yellow fever booster vaccination. The receptors were sampled from a man younger than 40 who received the YFV17D yellow fever vaccine. Both conserved end residues are part of each CDR3. A D gene is named only where the DNA matches it firmly. Expanded clones are given a class, and other clones once, few, many or no size at all.

j_call d_call v_call clone_size cdr3_aa cdr3_nt
TRBJ2-7 - TRBV28 few CASSWDVGYEQYF TGTGCCAGCAGCTGGGACGTGGGCTACGAGCAGTACTTC
TRBJ2-2 TRBD1 TRBV10-1 - CASTEKTGAGGELFF TGCGCCAGCACCGAAAAGACAGGGGCAGGCGGGGAGCTGTTTTTT
TRBJ2-3 TRBD2 TRBV20-1 few CSASSGLAEWPDTQYF TGCAGTGCCTCATCGGGACTAGCGGAGTGGCCCGATACGCAGTATTTT
TRBJ2-5 - TRBV14 - CASSHHFGGSPQETQYF TGTGCCAGCAGTCACCATTTCGGTGGTAGCCCCCAAGAGACCCAGTACTTC
TRBJ2-1 TRBD2 TRBV5-1 - CASSLFLAGASEQFF TGCGCCAGCAGCTTGTTCCTAGCGGGAGCTAGTGAGCAGTTCTTC
TRBJ1-5 - TRBV5-1 few CASSLAPSSNQPQHF TGCGCCAGCAGCTTGGCTCCGTCTAGCAATCAGCCCCAGCATTTT
TRBJ1-6 TRBD1 TRBV6-5 once CASSYDRANSPLHF TGTGCCAGCAGTTACGACAGGGCAAATTCACCCCTCCACTTT
TRBJ2-7 - TRBV7-9 few CASRRRDGASYEQYF TGTGCCAGCAGGCGCCGGGACGGCGCCTCCTACGAGCAGTACTTC
TRBJ1-4 - TRBV6-6 few CASRGFELFF TGTGCCAGCAGGGGATTTGAACTGTTTTTT
TRBJ2-1 TRBD1 TRBV5-5 many CASSFLRSTGGNEQFF TGTGCCAGCAGCTTTTTACGTTCGACAGGGGGCAATGAGCAGTTCTTC
TRBJ2-7 - TRBV20-1 few CSAPALRSSYEQYF TGCAGTGCCCCTGCGCTTAGGAGCTCCTACGAGCAGTACTTC
TRBJ1-1 - TRBV28 few CASSFISGNTEAFF TGTGCCAGCAGTTTCATTTCAGGGAACACTGAAGCTTTCTTT
TRBJ2-3 - TRBV29-1 many CSVVRQAADTQYF TGCAGCGTTGTACGGCAAGCAGCAGATACGCAGTATTTT
TRBJ1-6 TRBD1 TRBV20-1 - CSAPGTGLGSPLHF TGCAGTGCTCCCGGGACAGGGTTAGGGAGTCCCCTCCACTTT
TRBJ1-3 - TRBV18 once CASDAGTGNTIYF TGTGCCAGTGACGCCGGGACAGGAAACACCATATATTTT